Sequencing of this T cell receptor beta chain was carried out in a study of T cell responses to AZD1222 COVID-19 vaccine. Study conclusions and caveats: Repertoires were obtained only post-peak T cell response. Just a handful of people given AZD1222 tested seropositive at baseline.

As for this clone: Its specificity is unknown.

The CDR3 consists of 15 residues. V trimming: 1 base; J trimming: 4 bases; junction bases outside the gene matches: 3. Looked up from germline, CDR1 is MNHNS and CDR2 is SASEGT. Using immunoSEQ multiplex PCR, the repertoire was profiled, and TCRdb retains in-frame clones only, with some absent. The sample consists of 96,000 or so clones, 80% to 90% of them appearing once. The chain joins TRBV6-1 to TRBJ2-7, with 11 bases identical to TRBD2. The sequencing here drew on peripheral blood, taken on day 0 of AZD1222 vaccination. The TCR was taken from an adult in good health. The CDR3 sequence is CASSEEASGGYEQYF. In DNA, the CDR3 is TGTGCCAGCAGTGAAGAGGCTAGCGGGGGGTACGAGCAGTACTTC.